This T cell receptor beta chain was identified in a study of cytomegalovirus exposure and HLA in healthy donors. Study outcomes and limitations: In a later analysis, parvovirus B19, influenza, CMV and Epstein-Barr virus appeared linked to several top co-occurrence clusters.

Vbeta (60) and Jbeta (13) primers were used in the PCR. Sequencing used immunoSEQ multiplex PCR; TCRdb keeps in-frame clones, though not all of them. The data contain approximately 300,000 clones, approximately 80% of them seen just once; the ten biggest clones take up more than 0.3%. Trimming removed 0 bases at V and 4 bases at J, with 6 bases between. From germline, CDR1 is LNHNV and CDR2 YYDKDF (reference sequence). The CDR3 contains 13 residues. Comments on this clone: The antigen remains undetermined.

The TCR comes from a girl aged 2 to 10 in good health and CMV-seronegative. Specimen: PBMCs. The V gene is TRBV15, the J gene TRBJ1-2; the D is unclear. The CDR3 nucleotides read TGTGCCACCAGCAGAGATCCAGGCTATGGCTACACCTTC. Its translation is CATSRDPGYGYTF.